This TCR beta chain was profiled in a study of blood T cell repertoires in COVID-19. Germline V lookup: CDR1 LNHDA, CDR2 SQIVND (reference sequence). The V segment lost 7 bases and the J segment 3 bases; nucleotides outside the gene matches: 11. This CDR3 has 16 residues. Original handling: From reference gene primer amplification, estimates of nucleated cell counts were derived. Sequenced by immunoSEQ multiplex PCR; TCRdb stores in-frame clones only, minus some. D and trimming come from the DNA, and the V and J calls and clone size come from that table. The sample yields 35,000 to 45,000 clones, approximately 85% seen once.

Sequencing was done on a sample of peripheral blood. The source is a man aged 55 to 69 with acute or convalescent COVID-19. V gene TRBV19 combines with J gene TRBJ1-3; 8 positions match TRBD1. The CDR3, as DNA: TGTGCCAGTACCACAACAGGGGGTCTCTTTGGAAACACCATATATTTT. Its protein product is CASTTTGGLFGNTIYF.